This TCR beta chain was sequenced in a study of cytomegalovirus exposure and HLA in healthy donors. Study-wide findings and caveats: Per published reports, the classifier diagnosed cytomegalovirus status with high specificity and sensitivity.

The donors were members of the roughly 120-subject validation cohort (separate from the approximately 670-subject first cohort). With 4 bases clipped from V and 0 bases from J, the junction kept 2 bases outside the gene matches. The germline V gene has CDR1 MDHEN and CDR2 SYDVKM. CDR3 size: 14 residues. TCRdb's table, derived via immunoSEQ multiplex PCR, lists solely in-frame clones and lacks some. This table holds roughly 100,000 clones, 85% found once. Comments on this clone: The antigen remains undetermined.

The TCR sequence derives from a man in his late teens or twenties in good health and CMV-seropositive. Material for sequencing was PBMCs. The chain joins TRBV28 to TRBJ2-7; 8 bases line up with TRBD1. The CDR3 loop reads CASSWDRLSYEQYF. The DNA for the CDR3 is TGTGCCAGCAGTTGGGACAGGCTCTCCTACGAGCAGTACTTC. The variable domain in full, completed from reference TRBV28 and TRBJ2-7, reads DVKVTQSSRYLVKRTGEKVFLECVQDMDHENMFWYRQDPGLGLRLIYFSYDVKMKEKGDIPEGYSVSREKKERFSLILESASTNQTSMYLCASSWDRLSYEQYFGPGTRLTVT.